The clone carrying this T cell receptor (beta chain) was counted once. Its target is unknown. V gave up 9 bases and J gave up 0 bases, with 15 bases separating them. The CDR3 contains 14 residues. From germline, CDR1 is SGHKS and CDR2 YYEKEE (reference sequence). The entry originates in a study of liver allograft versus peripheral blood T cells. Turning to the study itself: Blood and transplanted-liver T cell receptor repertoires from recipients were compared.

The study, taken as a whole, reports: Reports indicated that T cell receptor repertoires inside liver allografts differed from those in peripheral blood.

TCRdb re-called the reads with MiXCR, one entry per CDR3 protein. The sample lists several thousand distinct CDR3 sequences; approximately 15% were seen once. This receptor was taken from a human patient who had a liver transplant. Some T cells may be supplied by the graft donor. The chain employs TRBV5-5 and TRBJ1-1; tentatively, D is TRBD1 (5 bases). The CDR3 here is CAKSSPGLNTEAFF. In DNA form, the CDR3 reads TGTGCCAAAAGCTCCCCGGGGCTGAACACTGAAGCTTTCTTT.